These 7 T cell receptor beta chains were sequenced from one sample in a study of CD8+ T cells in alopecia areata. After isolation, RNA underwent reverse transcription to generate cDNA as the sequencing template. Some clones are missing from TCRdb's copy, which holds only in-frame ones; the method was immunoSEQ multiplex PCR. Of over 150,000 clones detected, roughly 65% appear once; the ten largest clones hold more than 1.5%. Material: CD4+ T cells sorted from blood, obtained at week 0. The source of these receptors is a human donor with alopecia areata.

This clone occurred a few times. The rearrangement uses TRBV29-1 and TRBJ1-1; the match to TRBD1 covers 8 bases. CDR1 is SQVTM, CDR2 ANQGSEA, per germline. Trimming took 1 base from V and 0 from J; bases not matched to a gene: 7. This CDR3 contains 16 residues. CDR3 coding DNA: TGCAGCGTTGAAGCCCACAGGGGGGTGATGAACACTGAAGCTTTCTTT. Translating gives CSVEAHRGVMNTEAFF. Based on the CDR3 plus reference TRBV29-1 and TRBJ1-1, the full variable domain is SAVISQKPSRDICQRGTSLTIQCQVDSQVTMMFWYRQQPGQSLTLIATANQGSEATYESGFVIDKFPISRPNLTFSTLTVSNMSPEDSSIYLCSVEAHRGVMNTEAFFGQGTRLTVV.

This clone has just one count. This rearrangement joins TRBV7-2 to TRBJ1-6; D call uncertain. Germline assignment: CDR1 SGHTA and CDR2 FQGNSA. This CDR3 is built from 15 residues. V lost 1 base to trimming and J lost 6 bases, with 10 bases between them. The CDR3 protein is CASSLGSGVNSPLHF. CDR3 DNA: TGTGCCAGCAGCTTAGGGTCCGGGGTTAATTCACCCCTCCACTTT. The complete variable domain, with remaining parts taken from reference TRBV7-2 and TRBJ1-6, reads GAGVSQSPSNKVTEKGKDVELRCDPISGHTALYWYRQSLGQGLEFLIYFQGNSAPDKSGLPSDRFSAERTGGSVSTLTIQRTQQEDSAVYLCASSLGSGVNSPLHFGNGTRLTVT.

The rearrangement joins TRBV5-6 to TRBJ2-1; 10 bases map to TRBD2. Per the germline V gene, CDR1 is SGHDT and CDR2 is YYEEEE. The CDR3 is 14 residues long. The V segment lost 2 bases and the J segment 10 bases; nucleotides outside the gene matches: 6. CDR3: CASSFVAGGSEQFF. Here the CDR3 DNA reads TGTGCCAGCAGCTTTGTAGCGGGGGGCAGCGAGCAGTTCTTC.

This clone turned up a few times. The rearrangement joins TRBV11-1 to TRBJ2-2, with unresolved D. Germline-derived CDR1 and CDR2 are SGHAT and FQDESV (reference sequence). The CDR3 is 15 amino acids. V was clipped by 0 bases and J by 5 bases, with 10 bases between them. The CDR3 DNA reads TGTGCCAGCAGCTTAGCGGCAGGAGTAACCGGGGAGCTGTTTTTT. Its protein product is CASSLAAGVTGELFF.

This sequence joins TRBV29-1 and TRBJ1-2; the D is unclear. Per germline, CDR1 SQVTM and CDR2 ANQGSEA. CDR3 length: 15 residues. V was cut by 2 bases and J by 8 bases, with 21 bases left in between. The CDR3 loop is CSVELQLAGRWGYTF. The DNA of the CDR3 is TGCAGCGTTGAACTGCAGCTCGCGGGGAGATGGGGCTACACCTTC.

This rearrangement joins TRBV29-1 to TRBJ1-1; 7 nucleotides align to TRBD1. Germline CDR1 SQVTM, CDR2 ANQGSEA. The length of the CDR3 is 13 residues. Germline trimming cut 5 bases from V and 0 bases from J; bases unmatched to any gene: 3. The CDR3 sequence is CSVRDRLNTEAFF. Written as DNA, the CDR3 is TGCAGCGTTAGGGACAGACTGAACACTGAAGCTTTCTTT. The full variable domain, its missing parts supplied by reference TRBV29-1 and TRBJ1-1, is SAVISQKPSRDICQRGTSLTIQCQVDSQVTMMFWYRQQPGQSLTLIATANQGSEATYESGFVIDKFPISRPNLTFSTLTVSNMSPEDSSIYLCSVRDRLNTEAFFGQGTRLTVV.

This clone was seen a few times. The CDR3 nucleotides are TGCGCCAGCAGCCAAGATCCCCGGGCGGAACTGTTTTTT. Translated: CASSQDPRAELFF. The J gene is TRBJ1-4, the V gene TRBV4-3; D is unresolved. The V gene lost 0 bases and the J gene lost 12 bases, with 11 bases spanning the gap. Germline V gives CDR1 LGHNA, CDR2 YSLEER. The CDR3 runs 13 residues.